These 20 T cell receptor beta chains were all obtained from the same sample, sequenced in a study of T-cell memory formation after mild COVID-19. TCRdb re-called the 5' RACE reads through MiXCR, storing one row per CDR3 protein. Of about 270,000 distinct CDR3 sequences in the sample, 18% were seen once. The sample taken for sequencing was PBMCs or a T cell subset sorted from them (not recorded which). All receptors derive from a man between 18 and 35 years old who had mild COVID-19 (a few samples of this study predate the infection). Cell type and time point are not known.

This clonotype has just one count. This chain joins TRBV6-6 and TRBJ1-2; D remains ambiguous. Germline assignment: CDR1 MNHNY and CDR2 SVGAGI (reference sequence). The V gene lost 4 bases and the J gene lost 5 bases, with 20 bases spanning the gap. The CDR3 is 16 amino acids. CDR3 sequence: CASSSAPPLREYGYTF. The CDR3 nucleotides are TGTGCCAGCAGTTCCGCCCCACCACTCCGCGAGTATGGCTACACCTTC.

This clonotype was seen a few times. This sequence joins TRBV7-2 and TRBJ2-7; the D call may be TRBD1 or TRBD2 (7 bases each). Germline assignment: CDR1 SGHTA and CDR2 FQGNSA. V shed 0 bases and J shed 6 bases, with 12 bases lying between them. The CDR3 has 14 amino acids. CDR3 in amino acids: CASSLAFRGGEQYF. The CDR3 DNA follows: TGTGCCAGCAGCTTAGCGTTCAGGGGGGGCGAGCAGTACTTC.

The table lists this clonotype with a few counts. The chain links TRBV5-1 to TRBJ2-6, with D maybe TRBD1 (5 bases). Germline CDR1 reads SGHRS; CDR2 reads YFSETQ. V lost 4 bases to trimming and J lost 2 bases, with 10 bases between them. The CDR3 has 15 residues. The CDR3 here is CASSLLGPGANVLTF. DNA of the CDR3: TGCGCCAGCAGCCTGCTGGGGCCTGGGGCCAACGTCCTGACTTTC.

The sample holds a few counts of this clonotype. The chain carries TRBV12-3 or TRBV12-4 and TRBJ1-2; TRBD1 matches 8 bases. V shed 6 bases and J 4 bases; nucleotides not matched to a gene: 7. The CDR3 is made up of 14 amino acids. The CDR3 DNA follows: TGTGCCAGCAGAGCCGGACAGGGAGGCTATGGCTACACCTTC. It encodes CASRAGQGGYGYTF.

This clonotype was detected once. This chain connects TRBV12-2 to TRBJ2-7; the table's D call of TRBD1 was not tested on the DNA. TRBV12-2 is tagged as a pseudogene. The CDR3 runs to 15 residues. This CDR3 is CASRLRGGTGYEQYV. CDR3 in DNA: TGTGCAAGTCGCCTCCGGGGGGGGACAGGCTACGAGCAGTACGTC.

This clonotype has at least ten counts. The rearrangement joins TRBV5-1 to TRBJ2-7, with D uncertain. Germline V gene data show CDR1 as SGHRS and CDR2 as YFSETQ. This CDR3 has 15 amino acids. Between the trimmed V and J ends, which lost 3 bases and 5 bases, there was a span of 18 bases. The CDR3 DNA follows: TGCGCCAGCAGCTCCCAACTTTCCCCCCCCCACGAGCAGTACTTC. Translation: CASSSQLSPPHEQYF.

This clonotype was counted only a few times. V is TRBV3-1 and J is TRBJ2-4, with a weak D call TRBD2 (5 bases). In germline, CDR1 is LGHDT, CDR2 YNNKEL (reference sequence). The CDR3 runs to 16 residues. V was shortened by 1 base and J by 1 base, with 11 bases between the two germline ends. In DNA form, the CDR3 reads TGTGCCAGCAGCCAAGCGGGGTTTGGTGCCAAAAACATTCAGTACTTC. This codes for CASSQAGFGAKNIQYF.

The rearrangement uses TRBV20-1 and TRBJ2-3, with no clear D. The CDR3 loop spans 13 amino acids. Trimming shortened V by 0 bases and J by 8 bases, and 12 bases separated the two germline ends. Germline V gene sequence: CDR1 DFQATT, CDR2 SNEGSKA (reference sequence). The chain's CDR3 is CSARDESGGTQYF. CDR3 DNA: TGCAGTGCTAGAGATGAGTCCGGCGGTACGCAGTATTTT.

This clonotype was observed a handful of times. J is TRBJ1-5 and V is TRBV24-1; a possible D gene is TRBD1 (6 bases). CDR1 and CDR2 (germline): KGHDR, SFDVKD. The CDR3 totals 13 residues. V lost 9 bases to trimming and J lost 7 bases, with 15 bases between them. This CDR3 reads CATQHRDGQPQHF. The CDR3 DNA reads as TGTGCCACCCAGCACAGGGATGGACAGCCCCAGCATTTT.

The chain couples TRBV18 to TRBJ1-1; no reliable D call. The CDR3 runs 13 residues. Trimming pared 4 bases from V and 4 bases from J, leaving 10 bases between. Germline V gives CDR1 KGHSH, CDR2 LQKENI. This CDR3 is CASSQAGGTEAFF. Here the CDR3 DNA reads TGTGCCAGCTCACAGGCGGGCGGCACTGAAGCTTTCTTT.

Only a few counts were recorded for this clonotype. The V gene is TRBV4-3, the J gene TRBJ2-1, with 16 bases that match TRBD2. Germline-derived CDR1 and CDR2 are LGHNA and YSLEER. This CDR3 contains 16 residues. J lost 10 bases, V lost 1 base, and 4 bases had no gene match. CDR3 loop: CASSQARGLAGGEQFF. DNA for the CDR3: TGCGCCAGCAGCCAAGCAAGGGGACTAGCGGGGGGGGAGCAGTTCTTC.

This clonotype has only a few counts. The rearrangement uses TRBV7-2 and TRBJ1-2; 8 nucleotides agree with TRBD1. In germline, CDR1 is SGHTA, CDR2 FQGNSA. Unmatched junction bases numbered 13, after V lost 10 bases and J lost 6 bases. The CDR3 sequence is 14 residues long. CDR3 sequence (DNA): TGTGCCACTAAACCGGGACAGGTCCTCGATGGCTACACCTTC. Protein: CATKPGQVLDGYTF.

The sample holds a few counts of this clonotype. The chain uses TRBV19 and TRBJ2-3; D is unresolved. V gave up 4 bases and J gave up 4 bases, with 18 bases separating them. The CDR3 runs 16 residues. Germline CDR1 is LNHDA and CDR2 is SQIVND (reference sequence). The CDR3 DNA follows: TGTGCCAGTAGTAGAGGTGACCTACCCATCGCAGATACGCAGTATTTT. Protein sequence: CASSRGDLPIADTQYF.

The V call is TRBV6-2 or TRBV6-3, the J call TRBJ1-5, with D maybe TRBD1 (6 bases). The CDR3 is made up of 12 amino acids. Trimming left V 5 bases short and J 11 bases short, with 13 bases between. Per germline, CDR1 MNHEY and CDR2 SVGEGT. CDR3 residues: CASSTRGGAQHF. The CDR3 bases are TGTGCCAGCAGTACCCGAGGGGGTGCCCAGCATTTT.

The CDR3 nucleotides read TGTGCCAGCAGCTTAAGGCAGCCAGGGATGAATGGCTACACCTTC. Amino acid sequence: CASSLRQPGMNGYTF. This sequence joins TRBV7-2 and TRBJ1-2; D perhaps matches TRBD1 (5 bases). This CDR3 comprises 15 residues. The V gene's germline CDR1 is SGHTA and CDR2 FQGNSA. Trimming removed 2 bases at V and 6 bases at J, with 16 bases between.

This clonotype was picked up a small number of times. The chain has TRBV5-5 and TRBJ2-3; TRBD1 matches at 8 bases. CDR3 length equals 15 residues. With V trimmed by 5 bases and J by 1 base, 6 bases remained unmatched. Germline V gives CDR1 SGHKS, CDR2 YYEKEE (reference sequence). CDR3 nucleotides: TGTGCCAGCAGTACCCGGGACAGGCGCACAGATACGCAGTATTTT. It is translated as CASSTRDRRTDTQYF. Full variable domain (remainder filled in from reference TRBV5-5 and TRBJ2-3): DAGVTQSPTHLIKTRGQQVTLRCSPISGHKSVSWYQQVLGQGPQFIFQYYEKEERGRGNFPDRFSARQFPNYSSELNVNALLLGDSALYLCASSTRDRRTDTQYFGPGTRLTVL.

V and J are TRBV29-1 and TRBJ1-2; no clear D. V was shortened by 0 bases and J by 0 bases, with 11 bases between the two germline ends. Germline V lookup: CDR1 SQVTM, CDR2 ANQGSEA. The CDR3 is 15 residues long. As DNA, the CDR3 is TGCAGCGTTGAAGATCTTGCAGACCCTAACTATGGCTACACCTTC. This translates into CSVEDLADPNYGYTF.

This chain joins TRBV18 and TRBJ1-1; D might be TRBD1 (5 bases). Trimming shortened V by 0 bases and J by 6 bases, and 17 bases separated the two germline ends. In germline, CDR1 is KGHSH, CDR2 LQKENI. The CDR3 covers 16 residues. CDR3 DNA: TGTGCCAGCTCACCACCCAATAGCAGGGAGAGGGCTGAAGCTTTCTTT. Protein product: CASSPPNSRERAEAFF.

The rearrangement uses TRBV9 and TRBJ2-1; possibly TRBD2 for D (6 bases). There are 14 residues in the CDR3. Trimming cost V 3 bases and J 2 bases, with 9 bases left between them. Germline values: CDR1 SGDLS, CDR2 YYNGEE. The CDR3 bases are TGTGCCAGCAGCGACGGACTACCCTACAATGAGCAGTTCTTC. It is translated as CASSDGLPYNEQFF.

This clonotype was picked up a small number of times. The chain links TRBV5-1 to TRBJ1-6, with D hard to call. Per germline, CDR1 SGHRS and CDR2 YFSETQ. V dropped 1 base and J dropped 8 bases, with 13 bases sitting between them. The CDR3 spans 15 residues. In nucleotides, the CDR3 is TGCGCCAGCAGCTTGTCCCCTACGGCCGATTCACCCCTCCACTTT. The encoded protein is CASSLSPTADSPLHF.